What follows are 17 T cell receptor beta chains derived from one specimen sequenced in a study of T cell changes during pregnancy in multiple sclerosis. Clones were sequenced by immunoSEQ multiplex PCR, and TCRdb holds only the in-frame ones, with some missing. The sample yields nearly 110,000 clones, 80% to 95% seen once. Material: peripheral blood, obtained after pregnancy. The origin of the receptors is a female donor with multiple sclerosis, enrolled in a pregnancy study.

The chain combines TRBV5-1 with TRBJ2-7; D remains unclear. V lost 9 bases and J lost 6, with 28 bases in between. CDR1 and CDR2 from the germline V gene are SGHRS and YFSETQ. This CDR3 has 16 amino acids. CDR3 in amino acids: CAIQRSRLTWHCEQYF. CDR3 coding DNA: TGCGCCATCCAAAGGTCCAGGCTCACCTGGCACTGCGAGCAGTACTTC. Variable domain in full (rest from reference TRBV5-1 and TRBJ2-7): KAGVTQTPRYLIKTRGQQVTLSCSPISGHRSVSWYQQTPGQGLQFLFEYFSETQRNKGNFPGRFSGRQFSNSRSEMNVSTLELGDSALYLCAIQRSRLTWHCEQYFGPGTRLTVT.

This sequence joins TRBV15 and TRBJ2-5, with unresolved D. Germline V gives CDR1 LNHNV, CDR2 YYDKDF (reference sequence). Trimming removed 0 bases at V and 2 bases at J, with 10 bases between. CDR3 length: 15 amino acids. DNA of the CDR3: TGTGCCACCAGCAGAGATTGGAGTAATCAAGAGACCCAGTACTTC. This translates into CATSRDWSNQETQYF.

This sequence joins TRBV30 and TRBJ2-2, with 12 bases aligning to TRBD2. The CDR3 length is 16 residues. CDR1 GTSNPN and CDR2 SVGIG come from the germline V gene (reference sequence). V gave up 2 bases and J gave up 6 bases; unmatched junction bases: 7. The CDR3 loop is CAWSSSGRAKSGELFF. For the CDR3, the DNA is TGTGCCTGGAGTTCTAGCGGGAGGGCCAAGTCCGGGGAGCTGTTTTTT.

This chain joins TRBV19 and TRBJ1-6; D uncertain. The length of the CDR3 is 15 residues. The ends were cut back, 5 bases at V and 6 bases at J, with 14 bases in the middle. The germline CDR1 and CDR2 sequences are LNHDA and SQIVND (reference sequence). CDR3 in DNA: TGTGCCAGTAGTCGTACGGAGGTTTTTAATTCACCCCTCCACTTT. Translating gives CASSRTEVFNSPLHF. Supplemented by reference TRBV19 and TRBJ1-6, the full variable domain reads DGGITQSPKYLFRKEGQNVTLSCEQNLNHDAMYWYRQDPGQGLRLIYYSQIVNDFQKGDIAEGYSVSREKKESFPLTVTSAQKNPTAFYLCASSRTEVFNSPLHFGNGTRLTVT.

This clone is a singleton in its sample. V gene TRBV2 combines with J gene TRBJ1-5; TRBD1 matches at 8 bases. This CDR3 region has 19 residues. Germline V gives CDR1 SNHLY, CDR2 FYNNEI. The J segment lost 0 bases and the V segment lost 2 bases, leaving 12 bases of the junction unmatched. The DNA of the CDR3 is TGTGCCAGCAGTGAATCAACCGGACAGGGCTCCTATAGCAATCAGCCCCAGCATTTT. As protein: CASSESTGQGSYSNQPQHF.

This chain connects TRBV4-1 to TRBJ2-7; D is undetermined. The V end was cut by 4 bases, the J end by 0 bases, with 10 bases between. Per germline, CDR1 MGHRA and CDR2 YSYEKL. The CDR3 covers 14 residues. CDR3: CASSPYPSSYEQYF. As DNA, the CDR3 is TGCGCCAGCAGCCCTTATCCGAGCTCCTACGAGCAGTACTTC.

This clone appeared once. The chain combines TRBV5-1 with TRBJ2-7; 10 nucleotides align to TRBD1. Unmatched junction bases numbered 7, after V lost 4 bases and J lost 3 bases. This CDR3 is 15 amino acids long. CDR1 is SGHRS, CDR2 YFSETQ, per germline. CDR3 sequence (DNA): TGCGCCAGCAGCGTAGACAGGGGGCGCCTCTACGAGCAGTACTTC. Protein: CASSVDRGRLYEQYF.

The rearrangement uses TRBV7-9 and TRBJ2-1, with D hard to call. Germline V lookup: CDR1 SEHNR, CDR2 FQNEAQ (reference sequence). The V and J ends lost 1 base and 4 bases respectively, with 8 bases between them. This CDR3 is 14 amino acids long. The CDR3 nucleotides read TGTGCCAGCAGCTTAGAACAGATATACAATGAGCAGTTCTTC. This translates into CASSLEQIYNEQFF. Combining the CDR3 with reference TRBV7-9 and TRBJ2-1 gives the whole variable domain DTGVSQNPRHKITKRGQNVTFRCDPISEHNRLYWYRQTLGQGPEFLTYFQNEAQLEKSRLLSDRFSAERPKGSFSTLEIQRTEQGDSAMYLCASSLEQIYNEQFFGPGTRLTVL.

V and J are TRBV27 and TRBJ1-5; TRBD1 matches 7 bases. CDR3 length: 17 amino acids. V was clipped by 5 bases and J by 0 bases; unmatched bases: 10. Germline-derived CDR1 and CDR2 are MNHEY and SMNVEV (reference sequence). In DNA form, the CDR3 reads TGTGCCAGCAGTACCACCCTGGGGACAGTTAGCAATCAGCCCCAGCATTTT. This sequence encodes CASSTTLGTVSNQPQHF.

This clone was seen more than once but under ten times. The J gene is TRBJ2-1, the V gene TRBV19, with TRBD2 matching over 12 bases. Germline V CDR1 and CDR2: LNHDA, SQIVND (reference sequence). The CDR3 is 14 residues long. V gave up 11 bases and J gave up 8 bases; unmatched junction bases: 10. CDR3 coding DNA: TGTGCCTCCCGACTAGCGGGAGAATCGCATGAGCAGTTCTTC. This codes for CASRLAGESHEQFF.

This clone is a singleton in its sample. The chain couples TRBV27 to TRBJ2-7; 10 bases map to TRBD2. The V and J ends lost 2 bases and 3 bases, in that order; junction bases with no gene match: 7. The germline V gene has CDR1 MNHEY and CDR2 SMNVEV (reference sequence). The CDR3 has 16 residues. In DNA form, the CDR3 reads TGTGCCAGCAGTTTAAAGCGGGAGGGGCAGGGCTACGAGCAGTACTTC. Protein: CASSLKREGQGYEQYF.

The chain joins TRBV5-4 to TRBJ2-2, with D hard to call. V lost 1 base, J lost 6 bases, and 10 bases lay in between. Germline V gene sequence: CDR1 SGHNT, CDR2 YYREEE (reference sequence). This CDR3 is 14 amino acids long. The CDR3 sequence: CASSLSPNPGELFF. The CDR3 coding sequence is TGTGCCAGCAGCTTGAGCCCTAATCCCGGGGAGCTGTTTTTT. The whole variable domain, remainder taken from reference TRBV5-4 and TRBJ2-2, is ETGVTQSPTHLIKTRGQQVTLRCSSQSGHNTVSWYQQALGQGPQFIFQYYREEENGRGNFPPRFSGLQFPNYSSELNVNALELDDSALYLCASSLSPNPGELFFGEGSRLTVL.

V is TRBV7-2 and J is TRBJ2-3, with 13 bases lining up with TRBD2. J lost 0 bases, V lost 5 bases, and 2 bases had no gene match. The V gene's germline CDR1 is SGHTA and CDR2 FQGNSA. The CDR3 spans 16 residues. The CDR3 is CASSRTSGGSTDTQYF. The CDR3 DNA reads TGTGCCAGCAGCCGGACTAGCGGGGGTAGCACAGATACGCAGTATTTT.

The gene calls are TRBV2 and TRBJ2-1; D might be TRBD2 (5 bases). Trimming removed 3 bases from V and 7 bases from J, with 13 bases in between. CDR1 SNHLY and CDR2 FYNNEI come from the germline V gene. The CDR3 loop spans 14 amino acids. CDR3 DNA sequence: TGTGCCAGCAGTGAGAGGAGGACTCTGAATGAGCAGTTCTTC. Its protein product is CASSERRTLNEQFF. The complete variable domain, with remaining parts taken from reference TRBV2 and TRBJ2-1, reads EPEVTQTPSHQVTQMGQEVILRCVPISNHLYFYWYRQILGQKVEFLVSFYNNEISEKSEIFDDQFSVERPDGSNFTLKIRSTKLEDSAMYFCASSERRTLNEQFFGPGTRLTVL.

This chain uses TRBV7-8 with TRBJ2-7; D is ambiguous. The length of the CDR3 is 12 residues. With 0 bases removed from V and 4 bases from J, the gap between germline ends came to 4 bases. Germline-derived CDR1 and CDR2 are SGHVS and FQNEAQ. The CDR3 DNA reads TGTGCCAGCAGCTTAGCAGAGTACGAGCAGTACTTC. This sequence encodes CASSLAEYEQYF.

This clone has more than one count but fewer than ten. DNA for the CDR3: TGCAGCGTTGAGGAGGGAACTGGTGAAGCTTTCTTT. This codes for CSVEEGTGEAFF. The chain links TRBV29-1 to TRBJ1-1; D is unclear. V lost 3 bases, J lost 7 bases, and 12 bases lay in between. The CDR3 is 12 residues long. In germline, CDR1 is SQVTM, CDR2 ANQGSEA.

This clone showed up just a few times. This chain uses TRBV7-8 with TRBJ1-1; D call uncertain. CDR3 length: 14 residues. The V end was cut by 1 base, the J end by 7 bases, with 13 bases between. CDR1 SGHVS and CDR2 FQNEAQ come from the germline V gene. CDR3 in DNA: TGTGCCAGCAGCTTAGTCATTGCGGCGGGTGAAGCTTTCTTT. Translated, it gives CASSLVIAAGEAFF.